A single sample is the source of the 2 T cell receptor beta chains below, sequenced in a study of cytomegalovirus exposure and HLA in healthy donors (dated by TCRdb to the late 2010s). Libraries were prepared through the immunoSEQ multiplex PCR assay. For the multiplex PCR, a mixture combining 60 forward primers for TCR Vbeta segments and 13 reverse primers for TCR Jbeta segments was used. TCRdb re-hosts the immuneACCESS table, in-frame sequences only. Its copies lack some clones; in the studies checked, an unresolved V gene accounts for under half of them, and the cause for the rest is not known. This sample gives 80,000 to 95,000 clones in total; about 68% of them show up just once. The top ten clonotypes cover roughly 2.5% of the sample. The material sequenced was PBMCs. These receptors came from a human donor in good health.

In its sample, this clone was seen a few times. The CDR3 loop is CASTWTDMNTEAFF. The CDR3 nucleotides are TGTGCCAGCACCTGGACAGATATGAACACTGAAGCTTTCTTT. This chain uses TRBV2 with TRBJ1-1, with a tentative D call TRBD1 (6 bases). The CDR3 totals 14 residues. The ends were cut back, 7 bases at V and 0 bases at J, with 12 bases in the middle. The V gene's germline CDR1 is SNHLY and CDR2 FYNNEI.

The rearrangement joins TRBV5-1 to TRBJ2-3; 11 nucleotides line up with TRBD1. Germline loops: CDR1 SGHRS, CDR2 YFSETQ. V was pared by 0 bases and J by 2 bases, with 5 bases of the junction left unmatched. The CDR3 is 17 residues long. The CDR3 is CASSLALGQGVTDTQYF. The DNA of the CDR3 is TGCGCCAGCAGCTTGGCCTTGGGACAGGGGGTCACAGATACGCAGTATTTT.